The TCR beta chain described here comes from a study of coeliac disease. General study points: Lower clonality than controls marked TRB and TRG repertoires from active celiac intraepithelial and lamina propria samples.

CDR1 is MDHEN and CDR2 is SYDVKM in the germline V gene. The CDR3 extends over 22 amino acids. V lost 1 base, J lost 1 base, and 21 bases stayed unmatched. Details on this clone: Its specificity is unknown.

The assay was immunoSEQ multiplex PCR, and TCRdb's table has in-frame clones only and misses some. The data contain 3,500 to 4,500 clones, approximately 60% of them singletons. The sequenced sample consisted of intraepithelial lymphocytes from the gut. V and J are TRBV28 and TRBJ2-3, with 9 bases lining up with TRBD2. The TCR was taken from a woman aged 18 to 35 with active celiac disease. The CDR3 DNA follows: TGTGCCAGCAGTTTATCCCAGAGGACTAGCGATCTTCTTCAGAGGGGCACAGATACGCAGTATTTT. Residues: CASSLSQRTSDLLQRGTDTQYF. Filled out from reference TRBV28 and TRBJ2-3, the complete variable domain reads DVKVTQSSRYLVKRTGEKVFLECVQDMDHENMFWYRQDPGLGLRLIYFSYDVKMKEKGDIPEGYSVSREKKERFSLILESASTNQTSMYLCASSLSQRTSDLLQRGTDTQYFGPGTRLTVL.